This T cell receptor (beta chain) is from a study of cytomegalovirus exposure and HLA in healthy donors. Study background: Membership in the Caucasian-associated ancestry cluster was found for around 81% of 300 to 500 genotyped donors.

Notes on the study in general: Presence/absence analyses assumed roughly uniform sequencing depth across donors. In an earlier analysis, about 87% or about 30%: the productive usage of most TCR beta V segments. In a later analysis, HLA-associated TCR beta chains were more clonally expanded than equally common others.

V was clipped by 3 bases and J by 5 bases; unmatched bases: 10. The V gene's germline CDR1 is MNHEY and CDR2 SMNVEV (reference sequence). The CDR3 is made up of 16 amino acids. PCR employed 60 Vbeta and 13 Jbeta primers. The table came from immunoSEQ multiplex PCR; TCRdb's copy has only in-frame clones and leaves some out. The sample lists about 170,000 clones, approximately 88% occurring once. A remark on this clone: Its antigen remains unknown. The same CDR3 also results from other DNA sequences found in this sample.

Material: PBMCs. The chain employs TRBV27 and TRBJ1-2; TRBD1 matches 9 bases. The TCR originated in a boy younger than 10 in good health and CMV-seronegative. CDR3 region: CASSFNTGTGRYGYTF. The CDR3 DNA is TGTGCCAGCAGTTTCAACACCGGGACAGGGAGATATGGCTACACCTTC.